This T cell receptor beta chain derives from a study of regulatory T cells in long-lasting Graves disease. Time point here: persistent/refractory GD, antithyroid drugs over 5 years with positive TRAb. Extracted PBMC RNA gave rise to the TCR library. Graves' disease was diagnosed by American Thyroid Association guidelines. In this sample, this clonotype turned up a few times. Germline assignment: CDR1 SQVTM and CDR2 ANQGSEA. CDR3 size: 14 residues. Trimming removed 7 bases from V and 4 bases from J, with 16 bases in between. Building of the TCR beta libraries involved iRepertoire HTBI primers and Arm-PCR of CDR3 regions. In the source study's methods: Gene usage covered approximately 60 TRBV and 14 TRBJ segments. TCRdb recomputed calls from the multiplex PCR reads with MiXCR, one row per CDR3 protein. TCRdb's processing, not the authors' own work, is the source of the V and J calls. The sample records some 440,000 distinct CDR3 sequences, less than 25% being singletons.

The starting material was peripheral blood mononuclear cells (PBMCs), obtained when the disease was refractory, from a patient treated with antithyroid drugs. The sequence was collected from a female donor with Graves disease. The chain recombines TRBV29-1 with TRBJ2-2; D ambiguous. The CDR3 region has the DNA TGCAGCGCAACCCAGAAGGTGGGCACCGGGGAGCTGTTTTTT. Amino acid sequence: CSATQKVGTGELFF.